Following are 22 T cell receptor beta chains from one sample sequenced in a study of post-analysis software for immune sequencing data. General study results and limits: Several TRBV segments (TRBV5-6, TRBV5-1 and TRBV20-1 among them) occurred more frequently in patients than in controls.

The authors incorporated unique molecular identifiers into the TCR beta cDNA libraries. TCRdb analysed the PCR reads with MiXCR anew, one entry per CDR3 protein. This table holds hundreds of thousands of distinct CDR3 sequences, 53% found once. What these receptors recognize is not known. Sequenced sample: blood. Receptor source: a girl aged 5 to 17 with multiple sclerosis.

In this sample, this clonotype turned up a few times. The rearrangement links TRBV5-1 to TRBJ2-7; unclear D gene. The CDR3 runs 12 residues. Trimming shortened V by 2 bases and J by 3 bases, and 6 bases separated the two germline ends. Germline V CDR1 and CDR2: SGHRS, YFSETQ. The CDR3 DNA follows: TGCGCCAGCAGCTTTAGCTTCTACGAGCAGTACTTC. Amino acid sequence: CASSFSFYEQYF.

This clonotype was picked up many times. The V call is TRBV7-3, the J call TRBJ2-6, with 7 positions matching TRBD1. Trimming at V came to 2 bases and at J to 3 bases, leaving 4 bases not matched to a gene. CDR3 length equals 16 residues. The germline V gene has CDR1 SGHTA and CDR2 FQGTGA. DNA for the CDR3: TGTGCCAGCAGCTTAGAGGGGGCCGGTGGGGCCAACGTCCTGACTTTC. Amino acids: CASSLEGAGGANVLTF.

The rearrangement uses TRBV29-1 and TRBJ2-7; 14 bases map to TRBD2. From germline, CDR1 is SQVTM and CDR2 ANQGSEA. The CDR3 is 12 residues long. With 7 bases clipped from V and 5 bases from J, the junction kept 1 base outside the gene matches. The CDR3 DNA is TGCAGCGGGACTAGCGGGAGGAACGAGCAGTACTTC. Encoded protein: CSGTSGRNEQYF.

V is TRBV20-1 and J is TRBJ2-4; the match to TRBD1 covers 9 bases. The DNA end favors TRBJ2-7, so the J call may be wrong. This CDR3 has 13 amino acids. Per the germline V gene, CDR1 is DFQATT and CDR2 is SNEGSKA (reference sequence). The CDR3 loop reads CSAPGQGHYEQYF. Written as DNA, the CDR3 is TGCAGTGCCCCGGGACAGGGCCACTACGAGCAGTACTTC.

This chain connects TRBV5-1 to TRBJ2-7, with D possibly being TRBD1 or TRBD2 (6 bases each). V lost 7 bases and J lost 6, with 11 bases in between. The CDR3 runs 11 residues. CDR1 and CDR2 (germline): SGHRS, YFSETQ. This CDR3 is CASAGHTEQYF. For the CDR3, the DNA is TGCGCCAGCGCGGGACATACCGAGCAGTACTTC.

The chain uses TRBV7-3 and TRBJ2-1; D call uncertain. V lost 2 bases and J lost 10, with 12 bases in between. Germline CDR1 is SGHTA and CDR2 is FQGTGA. The CDR3 spans 13 residues. CDR3 bases: TGTGCCAGCAGCTTATCTGCTGCGAGGGAGCAGTTCTTC. Its translation: CASSLSAAREQFF.

The table lists this clonotype with a few counts. The CDR3 DNA sequence: TGTGCCAGCAGCTTGGCCGTGGTAGTCTTCGGGGGCGAGCAGTACTTC. Translated, it gives CASSLAVVVFGGEQYF. The chain has TRBV5-5 and TRBJ2-7, with D possibly TRBD2 on 6 matching bases. CDR3 size: 16 residues. The ends were cut back, 0 bases at V and 6 bases at J, with 19 bases in the middle. Per the germline V gene, CDR1 is SGHKS and CDR2 is YYEKEE (reference sequence).

In its sample, this clonotype was seen a few times. This chain connects TRBV20-1 to TRBJ1-1; D is undetermined. This CDR3 is 12 amino acids long. Germline V gene lookup returns CDR1 DFQATT and CDR2 SNEGSKA (reference sequence). V was trimmed by 6 bases and J by 0 bases, leaving 8 bases between them. The CDR3 loop reads CSATSVNTEAFF. The CDR3 DNA is TGCAGTGCAACGTCAGTGAACACTGAAGCTTTCTTT.

This sequence joins TRBV6-1 and TRBJ2-7; 7 nucleotides agree with TRBD2. Losses at the gene ends were 3 bases for V and 1 base for J; bases not matched to a gene: 6. This CDR3 region has 15 residues. The germline V gene encodes CDR1 MNHNS and CDR2 SASEGT. The CDR3, as DNA: TGTGCCAGCAGTGACATGTCGGGAGGATCCTACGAGCAGTACTTC. This gives the protein CASSDMSGGSYEQYF.

Worth noting for this clonotype: The junction and the germline gene differ at one end; a read error may be behind it. This chain connects TRBV27 to TRBJ2-7; 11 nucleotides align to TRBD2. Germline V lookup: CDR1 MNHEY, CDR2 SMNVEV (reference sequence). This CDR3 spans 14 amino acids. The CDR3 nucleotides are TGTGCCAGCAGTCGACTAGCGGGGTCCTACAAGCAGTACTTC. Residues: CASSRLAGSYKQYF.

The chain is built from TRBV12-3 or TRBV12-4 and TRBJ2-1; 9 bases map to TRBD2. The CDR3 is made up of 18 amino acids. V lost 10 bases and J lost 1; bases outside the gene matches: 17. As DNA, the CDR3 is TGTGCCAACACCCTTTCGGGGCGGGAGGGCCTATCCTACAATGAGCAGTTCTTC. It yields the protein CANTLSGREGLSYNEQFF.

With regard to this clonotype: One end of the junction is discordant with germline, which a read error may explain. J is TRBJ1-2 and V is TRBV6-1; 7 bases match TRBD1. Per the germline V gene, CDR1 is MNHNS and CDR2 is SASEGT. The CDR3 is 17 residues long. The CDR3 DNA is TGTACCAGCAGTACATCATCCCGACAGGGAGCTAACTATGGCTACACCTTC. This codes for CTSSTSSRQGANYGYTF.

This sequence joins TRBV9 and TRBJ2-2; D ambiguous. The CDR3 covers 15 residues. CDR1 is SGDLS and CDR2 is YYNGEE in the germline V gene. V dropped 5 bases and J dropped 6 bases, with 17 bases sitting between them. The CDR3 protein is CASSAGLVTPGELFF. As DNA, the CDR3 is TGTGCCAGCAGTGCCGGCCTGGTGACCCCCGGGGAGCTGTTTTTT. The full variable domain, completed using reference TRBV9 and TRBJ2-2, is DSGVTQTPKHLITATGQRVTLRCSPRSGDLSVYWYQQSLDQGLQFLIQYYNGEERAKGNILERFSAQQFPDLHSELNLSSLELGDSALYFCASSAGLVTPGELFFGEGSRLTVL.

The rearrangement links TRBV20-1 to TRBJ2-5; TRBD2 matches 7 bases. Germline trimming cut 5 bases from V and 1 base from J; bases unmatched to any gene: 4. CDR3 length: 13 residues. Germline CDR1 and CDR2: DFQATT and SNEGSKA (reference sequence). The CDR3 sequence is CSAVLAAQETQYF. For the CDR3, the DNA is TGCAGTGCTGTTCTAGCGGCCCAAGAGACCCAGTACTTC.

The sample holds a few counts of this clonotype. This sequence joins TRBV5-1 and TRBJ2-7; 7 nucleotides line up with TRBD1. The germline V gene encodes CDR1 SGHRS and CDR2 YFSETQ. The ends lost 0 bases at V and 6 bases at J; junction bases unmatched: 3. The CDR3 runs to 13 residues. CDR3 coding DNA: TGCGCCAGCAGCTTGGTTGAGGGGGCCGAGCAGTACTTC. It translates to CASSLVEGAEQYF.

The chain employs TRBV12-5 and TRBJ2-5; D remains ambiguous. Trimming left V 5 bases short and J 7 bases short, with 11 bases between. The CDR3 loop spans 12 amino acids. The germline CDR1 and CDR2 sequences are LGHNT and FRNRAP. CDR3 nucleotides: TGTGCTAGTGGTCCCACGACCGTGACCCAGTACTTC. As protein: CASGPTTVTQYF.

This sequence joins TRBV9 and TRBJ2-3; D gene ambiguous. Trimming took off 2 bases at V and 1 base at J, with 11 bases between the two ends. The CDR3 loop spans 15 amino acids. From germline, CDR1 is SGDLS and CDR2 YYNGEE. The CDR3 protein is CASSVLTGGTDTQYF. The CDR3 nucleotides are TGTGCCAGCAGCGTCCTGACTGGCGGCACAGATACGCAGTATTTT.

The chain carries TRBV7-9 and TRBJ1-2, with 7 bases that match TRBD1. CDR1 and CDR2 from the germline V gene are SEHNR and FQNEAQ (reference sequence). V lost 8 bases and J lost 0; bases outside the gene matches: 6. The CDR3 totals 14 residues. The CDR3 DNA reads TGTGCCAGCGGAAGGGACAGCTCTAACTATGGCTACACCTTC. This gives the protein CASGRDSSNYGYTF.

This clonotype was seen a handful of times. The V and J genes are TRBV12-3 or TRBV12-4 and TRBJ2-7; D possibly corresponds to TRBD1 (6 bases). This CDR3 has 12 amino acids. V was cut by 3 bases and J by 6 bases, with 9 bases left in between. Written as DNA, the CDR3 is TGTGCCAGCAGTTTCACAGGGACCGAGCAGTACTTC. Translation: CASSFTGTEQYF.

The J gene is TRBJ2-3, the V gene TRBV20-1, with D perhaps assigned TRBD1 or TRBD2 (5 bases each). This CDR3 comprises 17 residues. V was pared by 2 bases and J by 5 bases, with 23 bases between. Germline CDR1 is DFQATT and CDR2 is SNEGSKA (reference sequence). In DNA, the CDR3 is TGCAGTGCTAGAAATATGGGCAGCGGTGAGGGGATAGATACGCAGTATTTT. Its protein is CSARNMGSGEGIDTQYF.

The J gene is TRBJ2-6, the V gene TRBV6-1; maybe TRBD1 (5 bases). The CDR3 extends over 15 amino acids. Germline CDR1 MNHNS, CDR2 SASEGT. V lost 1 base and J lost 6, with 10 bases in between. CDR3 sequence reads: CASSEGQPEANVLTF. Here the CDR3 DNA reads TGTGCCAGCAGTGAAGGACAGCCCGAGGCCAACGTCCTGACTTTC.

This sequence joins TRBV4-1 and TRBJ1-2; the D gene is possibly TRBD1 (6 bases). This CDR3 has 21 amino acids. Germline CDR1 and CDR2: MGHRA and YSYEKL. Trimming took 0 bases from V and 1 from J, leaving 27 bases between them. The CDR3 loop reads CASSQDHYAGAVSIFNYGYTF. The CDR3 DNA reads as TGCGCCAGCAGCCAAGATCATTACGCGGGGGCTGTCTCCATATTTAACTATGGCTACACCTTC.